This T cell receptor (beta chain) was sequenced in a study of cytomegalovirus exposure and HLA in healthy donors (TCRdb year 2017). For context, the study as a whole: An earlier analysis of approximately 600 of the donors reported about 250 Gb of sequence data and 117 million unique TCR beta sequences from some 180 million T cells. Every discovery cohort repertoire had been produced on one sequencing platform. Four or five DR-DQ haplotypes were treated as single units for association and clustering because of strong linkage in the cohort. Rather than drawing on any new phenotypic data, the later analysis identified candidate immune exposures from TCR beta sequences and the way those sequences occurred across donors. The study aimed to test whether cataloging public T cell receptors could reveal signatures of past pathogen exposure. An early release covering roughly 580 HLA-typed donors comprised roughly 300 gigabases of sequencing data and 65 million to 100 million unique TCR sequences. Both class I and class II loci were covered by HLA typing, at four-digit resolution. The number of donors typed differed by locus, with 629-630 for A, B, C, DRB1 and DQB1, more than 500 for DQA1, 606 for DPA1, and around 450 for DPB1. Genome-wide SNP genotypes for about 60% of the roughly 700 donors were used in a later genetic analysis, which treated that subset as a discovery cohort. In addition to the first cohort of around 670 subjects, a separate validation cohort of around 110 different subjects was used. Of the approximately 400 genotyped donors, 81% were placed in the genetic ancestry cluster associated with self-reported Caucasian donors. In an earlier analysis of 550 to 700 of the donors, high-throughput TCR beta sequencing was used to judge whether each TCR beta V gene segment behaved as functional or pseudogenic. Donor age, sex, ethnicity and CMV serostatus were collected together with the repertoire data. Using immunosequencing, the study profiled T cell repertoires from some 670 subjects and related those repertoires to cytomegalovirus serostatus. To predict cytomegalovirus infection status, the study brought together high-throughput TCR immunosequencing, statistical association of individual TCRs with disease status, and machine learning. Across approximately 400 genotyped donors of the cohort, an average of approximately 240,000 unique TCR beta nucleotide sequences per donor were sequenced, and 15% to 20% of those sequences were non-productive. A later analysis re-analyzed previously published TCR beta repertoires from hundreds of donors and added high-resolution HLA genotyping to study TCR occurrence patterns.

Receptor amplification or capture employed the immunoSEQ multiplex PCR assay. For the multiplex PCR, a mixture combining 60 forward primers for TCR Vbeta segments and 13 reverse primers for TCR Jbeta segments was used. Amplification of the CDR3 region of rearranged TCR beta genes was performed with a multiplex PCR assay on genomic DNA. The Illumina HiSeq System was used to sequence the amplified TCR beta libraries as 87-base-pair reads. Regarding the original processing steps: Across the roughly 640 repertoires, a later analysis counted 75 million to 90 million unique TCR beta chains, around 11 million of which were shared by at least two donors. A nearest-neighbor algorithm error-corrected the raw reads and collapsed the reads into unique sequences, merging closely related sequences to remove PCR and sequencing errors. To assign V, D and J gene segments, CDR3 sequences were aligned to IMGT reference sequences. Each retained sequence needed at least a six-nucleotide match to both a V gene segment and a J gene segment. Rearrangements were called productive when the CDR3 lacked stop codons and stayed in frame with V and J; all others were non-productive. CDR3 was defined by IMGT convention, running from the second conserved V-encoded cysteine to the conserved J-encoded phenylalanine. The earlier analysis of approximately 500 of the donors excluded sequences that lacked an unambiguous match to a single V gene segment. An earlier analysis of approximately 590 of the donors classified V segments as functional when productive rearrangements were above 56.7% and as segregating when the standard deviation between donors was above 5%. A statistical classification framework was built to diagnose cytomegalovirus status from the catalog of TCR beta chain sequences. A later analysis assigned V and J genes by comparing TCR nucleotide sequences with IMGT/GENE-DB human TR gene sequences. Using the TCRdist pipeline, a later analysis assigned CDR3 sequences along with most-parsimonious VDJ recombination scenarios. In a later analysis, every TCR beta chain was defined by the combination of its CDR3 amino acid sequence and its V-gene family, and reads without a unique V-gene family were dropped. As a way to deal with suspected cross-contamination and a sequencing artifact, a later analysis dropped 640 or so nucleotide sequences that were highly shared and had low generation probability. For each public chain, a later analysis derived a clonal expansion index from normalized ranks of inferred template counts within each repertoire. In a later analysis, generation probabilities were computed using a VDJ recombination model fitted to out-of-frame rearrangements, and the results were checked against IGoR. In a later analysis, hypergeometric tests were used to score TCR-TCR, TCR-HLA and TCR-CMV co-occurrence, with a repertoire-size bias correction applied to TCR pairs. False discovery rates were estimated in a later analysis by permuting HLA or CMV assignments 20 times. In a later analysis, co-occurring TCRs were grouped with DBSCAN, and TCRdist sequence similarity was added when clustering was performed within HLA-allele-positive subsets. Repertoires with fewer than 30,000 or more than 120,000 public chains were left out of co-occurrence clustering, as were four to six repertoires with anomalous nucleotide sharing. The table comes from immuneACCESS by way of TCRdb, which keeps in-frame sequences with V and J called. Part of the clones is missing from these tables; in studies checked, under half for an unresolved V gene and the rest for unknown reasons. V and J calls and clone size follow that table, whereas D and trimming were derived from the DNA. The sample yields under 150,000 clones; roughly four fifths were counted once. The biggest ten clones account for under 7% of the sample.

The cohort was made up of approximately 670 healthy bone marrow donors. All cohort members were sampled while nominally healthy, although unrecorded immune exposures were likely present. The donor was CMV seropositive and belonged to the group of around 300 seropositive cohort members. Each donor provided a peripheral blood sample, and peripheral blood mononuclear cells were used for TCR beta sequencing. Genomic DNA was extracted from the blood cell samples with the Qiagen DNeasy Blood Extraction Kit. As regards this clone: The specificity of this receptor is unknown. No base quality values were provided; no much bigger clone lies one nucleotide off.

What the work shows at the level of the full study, not this receptor alone: In vitro tests confirmed that a few of the cytomegalovirus-associated TCR beta chains recognize cytomegalovirus antigens. In a later genetic analysis, a missense DCLRE1C variant was associated with V-gene and J-gene trimming of TCR beta chains, and the association was replicated in an independent cohort. A later analysis found that TCR association rates varied across HLA loci, with DRB1 alleles showing the most associated TCRs and HLA-C alleles the fewest. Strong co-occurrence of HLA alleles, especially DR and DQ, made assigning TCR associations to individual alleles difficult. Because HLA typing was missing for some donors at each locus, association tests included only the typed subset. The earlier analysis of 587 of the donors excluded 15 to 20 rarely observed V segments, including chromosome 9 orphons, because counts were too low. A further reported finding was that TCR beta sequences accurately predicted the HLA-A and HLA-B alleles for most subjects in the first cohort. This cohort had only TCR beta chains sequenced, and the lack of alpha or paired-chain data limited which features could be detected. A cluster of highly shared sequence variants was judged likely to be a technical artifact of the sequencing pipeline. For the cohort, immune exposure information was limited to CMV serostatus. According to a later genetic analysis, donors in an Asian-associated ancestry cluster had fewer N-insertions in productive TCRs than the roughly 700-donor mean. A later analysis found that most CMV-associated TCR beta chains appeared HLA-restricted, with HLA associations seemingly driven largely by CMV exposure. Linkage disequilibrium might explain the correlated functional status among segregating V segments, but an unknown experimental factor could not be excluded. The study listed approximately 150 TCR beta chains as associated with cytomegalovirus. The authors suggested that the approach could potentially be generalized to other disease states and immunological phenotypes. Compared with equally common non-associated chains, HLA-associated TCR beta chains in a later analysis were more clonally expanded and had lower generation probabilities. Most TCR sequences were seen in very few donors, while some public TCRs were found in many individuals. An earlier analysis of several hundred of the donors showed that most TCR beta V segments appeared in productive rearrangements either about 87% or about 30% of the time, which broadly matched IMGT annotations. In a later analysis, several top co-occurrence clusters were reported to appear linked to parvovirus B19, influenza, CMV and Epstein-Barr virus. Specific HLA alleles were associated with 16,951 TCR beta sequences at a false discovery rate of 0.05 in a later analysis. The classifier was reported to diagnose cytomegalovirus status with high specificity and sensitivity in both the original cohort and the validation cohort. The presence/absence analyses assumed that sequencing depth was roughly uniform across donors, and that assumption may not be true. The 87-base-pair reads could not distinguish some IMGT-functional V segments, including TRBV6-2 and TRBV6-3, so those segments were excluded.

For CDR1 and CDR2, the germline V gene lists MRHNA and SNTAGT. Including the terminal cysteine and phenylalanine, the CDR3 comprises 15 residues. The DNA shown is the 45-base CDR3, in frame from base 1. V is clipped by 0 bases and J by 4 bases, and the sequence between their germline boundaries is 12 bases long. The chain joins TRBV6-4 to TRBJ1-2; the D gene cannot be resolved reliably. Sequencing was carried out using PBMCs. The sequence came from a woman in her thirties or forties in good health and CMV-seropositive. Read as DNA, the sequence is TGTGCCAGCAGTGACTCGAGTCAGAGGGCCTATGGCTACACCTTC. Protein translation: CASSDSSQRAYGYTF.